This T cell receptor (beta chain) was profiled in a study of Graves' ophthalmopathy and Graves' hyperthyroidism. A note on this clonotype: One end of the junction varies from germline; a read error may be responsible.

CDR1 MNHEY and CDR2 SMNVEV come from the germline V gene (reference sequence). The CDR3 length is 14 residues. Pregnant or lactating patients and those with other autoimmune diseases or uncontrolled infections were excluded. Out of around 10 ml of fresh peripheral blood, PBMCs were obtained. Amplifying from RNA transcripts, the study obtained TCR beta CDR3 regions. The library came from an HTBI-primed first-round RT-PCR and a second-round multiplex PCR. TCRdb recomputed calls from the multiplex PCR reads with MiXCR, one row per CDR3 protein. The sample includes under 350,000 distinct CDR3 sequences, about a sixth of them seen just once.

Sequenced input: peripheral blood. The V gene is TRBV27, the J gene TRBJ1-6; D remains ambiguous. The clonotype was recovered from an adult man with Graves' ophthalmopathy. In DNA, the CDR3 is TGTGCCAGCAGTGAGAGCTCCCATAATTCACCCCTCCACTTT. Protein: CASSESSHNSPLHF.